In its sample, the clone carrying this T cell receptor beta chain was seen many times. The CDR3 totals 15 residues. Germline assignment: CDR1 DFQATT and CDR2 SNEGSKA (reference sequence). V shed 1 base, J shed 5 bases, and the junction held 8 bases outside the gene matches. This sample is drawn from a study of T cells after yellow fever vaccination. TCRdb called the 5' RACE reads again in MiXCR, with one record for every CDR3 protein. The sample records roughly 56,000 distinct CDR3 sequences, about 5% being singletons. The source material was PBMCs, either bulk or a sorted T-cell subset (CD4+, CD8+, memory, or dextramer-sorted; not recorded which), sampled on the day of the yellow fever booster vaccination. The sequence derives from a man aged 18 to 30 who received the YFV17D yellow fever vaccine. This chain connects TRBV20-1 to TRBJ2-5; 9 positions match TRBD2. The CDR3 protein is CSARAASGARETQYF. CDR3 nucleotide sequence: TGCAGTGCTAGAGCGGCTAGCGGGGCGAGGGAGACCCAGTACTTC.